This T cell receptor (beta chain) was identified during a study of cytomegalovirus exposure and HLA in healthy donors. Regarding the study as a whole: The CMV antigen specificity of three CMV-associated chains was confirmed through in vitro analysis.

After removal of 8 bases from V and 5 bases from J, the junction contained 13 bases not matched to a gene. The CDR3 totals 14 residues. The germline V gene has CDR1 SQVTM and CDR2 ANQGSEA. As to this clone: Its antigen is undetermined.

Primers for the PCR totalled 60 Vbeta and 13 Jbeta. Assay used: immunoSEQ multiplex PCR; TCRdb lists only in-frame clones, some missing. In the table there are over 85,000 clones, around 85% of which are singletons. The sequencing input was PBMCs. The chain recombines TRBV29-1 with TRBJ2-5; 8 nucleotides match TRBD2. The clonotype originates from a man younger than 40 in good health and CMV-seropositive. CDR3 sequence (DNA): TGCAGCTTCTTGGGTTTCCCGGGAGGGGAGACCCAGTACTTC. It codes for CSFLGFPGGETQYF.